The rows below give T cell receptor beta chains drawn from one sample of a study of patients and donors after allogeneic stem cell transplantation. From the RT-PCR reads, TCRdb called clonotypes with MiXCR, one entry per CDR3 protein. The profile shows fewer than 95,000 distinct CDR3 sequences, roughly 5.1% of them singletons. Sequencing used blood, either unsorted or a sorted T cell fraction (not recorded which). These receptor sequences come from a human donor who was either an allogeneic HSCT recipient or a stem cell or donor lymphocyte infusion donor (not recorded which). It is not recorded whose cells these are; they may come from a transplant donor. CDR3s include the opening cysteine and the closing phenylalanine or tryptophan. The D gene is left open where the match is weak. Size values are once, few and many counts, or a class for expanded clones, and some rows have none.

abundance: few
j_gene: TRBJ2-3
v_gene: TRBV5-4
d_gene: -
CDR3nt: TGTGCCAGCAGGGATGGGACCACAACAGATACGCAGTATTTT
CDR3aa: CASRDGTTTDTQYF

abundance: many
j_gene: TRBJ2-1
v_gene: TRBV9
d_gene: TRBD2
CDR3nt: TGTGCCAGCAGCCCAGCGGGGGGGCAAAATGAGCAGTTCTTC
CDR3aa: CASSPAGGQNEQFF

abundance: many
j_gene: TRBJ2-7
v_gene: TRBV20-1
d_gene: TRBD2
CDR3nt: TGCAGTGCTAGTGGCGGGGGGCTATACGAGCAGTACTTC
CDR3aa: CSASGGGLYEQYF

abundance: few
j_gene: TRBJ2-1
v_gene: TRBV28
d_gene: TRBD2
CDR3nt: TGTGCCAGCAGTAGAAGCGGGGGAACCTACAATGAGCAGTTCTTC
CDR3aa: CASSRSGGTYNEQFF

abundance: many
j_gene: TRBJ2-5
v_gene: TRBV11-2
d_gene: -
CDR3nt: TGTGCCAGCAGCCAAAGCCCTATCCTAAGGGAGACCCAGTACTTC
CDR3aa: CASSQSPILRETQYF

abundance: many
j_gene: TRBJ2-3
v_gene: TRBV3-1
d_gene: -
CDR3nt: TGTGCCGCCGGGGGAACAGATACGCAGTATTTT
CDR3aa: CAAGGTDTQYF

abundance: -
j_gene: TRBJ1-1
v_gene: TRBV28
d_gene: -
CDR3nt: TGTGCCAGCAACGACCAGCAGCAAGCTTTCTTT
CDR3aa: CASNDQQQAFF

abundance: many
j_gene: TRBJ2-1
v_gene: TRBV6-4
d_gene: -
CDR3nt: TGTGCCAGCAGCTCACTAGATAACAATGAGCAGTTCTTC
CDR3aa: CASSSLDNNEQFF

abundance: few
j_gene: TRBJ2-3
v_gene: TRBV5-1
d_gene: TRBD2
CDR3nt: TGCGCCAGCAGCTTGGGGCTAGCGGGCCTTAGGACCCACACAGATACGCAGTATTTT
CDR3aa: CASSLGLAGLRTHTDTQYF

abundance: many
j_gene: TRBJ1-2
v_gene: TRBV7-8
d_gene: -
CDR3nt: TGTGCCAGCAGCTTTGGGGCAGGTTCTCGGGGCTACACCTTC
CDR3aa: CASSFGAGSRGYTF

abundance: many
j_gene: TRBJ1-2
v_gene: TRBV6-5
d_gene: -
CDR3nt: TGTGCCAGCAGTTACGATCAGATAGGCCTAGCTAACTATGGCTACACCTTC
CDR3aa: CASSYDQIGLANYGYTF

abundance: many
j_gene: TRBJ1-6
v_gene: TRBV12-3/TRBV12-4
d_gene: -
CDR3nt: TGTGCCTCTGGGCGGAACTATAATTCACCCCTCCACTTT
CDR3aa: CASGRNYNSPLHF

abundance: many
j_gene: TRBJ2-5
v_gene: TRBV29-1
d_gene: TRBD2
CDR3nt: TGCAGCGTTTCCGGGACTAGCGGAAAAGAGACCCAGTACTTC
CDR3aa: CSVSGTSGKETQYF

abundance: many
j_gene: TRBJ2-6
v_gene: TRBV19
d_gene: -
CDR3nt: TGTGCCAGTATGGGCGCCCGATCATTTTCTGGGGCCAACGTCCTGACTTTC
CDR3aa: CASMGARSFSGANVLTF

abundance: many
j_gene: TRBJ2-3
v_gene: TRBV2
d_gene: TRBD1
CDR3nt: TGTGCCAGCAGTATAGGACAGGGTCGGGGGACAGATACGCAGTATTTT
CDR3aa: CASSIGQGRGTDTQYF

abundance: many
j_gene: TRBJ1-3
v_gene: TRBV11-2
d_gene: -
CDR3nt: TGTGCCAGCAGCTTATCACCGGCGGCCTCTGGAAACACCATATATTTT
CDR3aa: CASSLSPAASGNTIYF

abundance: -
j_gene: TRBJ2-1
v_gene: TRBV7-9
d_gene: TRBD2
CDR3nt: TGTGCCAGCAGCCCGAGCGGGGTCCAGTTCTTC
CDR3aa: CASSPSGVQFF

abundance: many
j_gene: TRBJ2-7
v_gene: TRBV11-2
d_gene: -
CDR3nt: TGTGCCAGCAGCCAAACAGGCTACGAGCAGTACTTC
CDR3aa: CASSQTGYEQYF

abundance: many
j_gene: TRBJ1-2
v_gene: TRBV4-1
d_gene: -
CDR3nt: TGCGCCAGCAGCCCGGCCGGGGGTAACTATGGCTACACCTTC
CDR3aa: CASSPAGGNYGYTF

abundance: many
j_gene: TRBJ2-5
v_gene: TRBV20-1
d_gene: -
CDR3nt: TGCAGTGCTCAACCCCAAGAGACCCAGTACTTC
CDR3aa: CSAQPQETQYF

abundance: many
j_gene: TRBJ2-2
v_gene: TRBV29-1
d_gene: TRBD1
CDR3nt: TGCAGCGTTTCGGACAGGGTGAACACCGGGGAGCTGTTTTTT
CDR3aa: CSVSDRVNTGELFF

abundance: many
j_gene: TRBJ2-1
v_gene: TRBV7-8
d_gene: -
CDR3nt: TGTGCCAGCAGCTCGAGTAGTGCCTCCTACAATGAGCAGTTCTTC
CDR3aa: CASSSSSASYNEQFF

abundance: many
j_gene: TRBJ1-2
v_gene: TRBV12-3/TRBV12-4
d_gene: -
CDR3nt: TGTGCCAGCCACGGACGGGCCCGCGACTATGGCTACACCTTC
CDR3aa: CASHGRARDYGYTF

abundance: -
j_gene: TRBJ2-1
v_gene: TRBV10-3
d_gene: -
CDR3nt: TGTGCCATCAGTGAGTCCGGTCATCAAGAGGATGAGCAGTTCTTC
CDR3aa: CAISESGHQEDEQFF

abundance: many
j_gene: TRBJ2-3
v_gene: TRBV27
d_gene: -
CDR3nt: TGTGCCAGCAAACTCTCGGGGACTCCAGATACGCAGTATTTT
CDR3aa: CASKLSGTPDTQYF

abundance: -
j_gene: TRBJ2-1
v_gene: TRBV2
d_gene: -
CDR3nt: TGTGCCAGCAGTAAACAGGGAGGTAATTACAATGAGCAGTTCTTC
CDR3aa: CASSKQGGNYNEQFF

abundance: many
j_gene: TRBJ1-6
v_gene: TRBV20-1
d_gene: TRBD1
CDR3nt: TGCAGTGCTAGAGATCCCCGACAGGGCAGCTCCTATAATTCACCCCTCCACTTT
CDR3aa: CSARDPRQGSSYNSPLHF

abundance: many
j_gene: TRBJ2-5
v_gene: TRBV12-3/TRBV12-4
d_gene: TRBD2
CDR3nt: TGTGCCAGCACCCCCGCGGGGGGTGAGACCCAGTACTTC
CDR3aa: CASTPAGGETQYF

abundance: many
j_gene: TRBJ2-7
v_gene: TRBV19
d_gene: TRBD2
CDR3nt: TGTGCCACACACTCCGGGACTACCCCCTACGAGCAGTACTTC
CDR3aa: CATHSGTTPYEQYF

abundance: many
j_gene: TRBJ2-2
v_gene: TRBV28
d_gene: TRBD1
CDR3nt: TGTGCCAGCAGTCCGGGACAGGTGGGCACCGGGGAGCTGTTTTTT
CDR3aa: CASSPGQVGTGELFF

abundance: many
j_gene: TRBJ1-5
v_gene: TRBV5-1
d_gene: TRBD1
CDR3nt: TGCGCCAGCAGCTTGGACGGGGGAGGGGGCCAGCCCCAGCATTTT
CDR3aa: CASSLDGGGGQPQHF

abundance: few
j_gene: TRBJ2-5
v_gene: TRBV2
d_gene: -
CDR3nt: TGTGCCAGCAGACCGGACACCAGGGGGGCCCAGTACTTC
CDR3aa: CASRPDTRGAQYF

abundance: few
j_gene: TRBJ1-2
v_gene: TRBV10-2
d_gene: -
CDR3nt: TGCGCCAGCAGTGAGGAGGGGAGGAATGGCTACACCTTC
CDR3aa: CASSEEGRNGYTF

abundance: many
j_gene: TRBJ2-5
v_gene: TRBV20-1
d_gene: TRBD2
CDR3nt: TGCAGTGCTTGTCCTAGCGGGGGCCATCAAGAGACCCAGTACTTC
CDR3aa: CSACPSGGHQETQYF

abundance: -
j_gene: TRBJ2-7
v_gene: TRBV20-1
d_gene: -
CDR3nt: TGCAGTGCCGGGACAACCTCCGGGGAGCAGTACTTC
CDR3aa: CSAGTTSGEQYF

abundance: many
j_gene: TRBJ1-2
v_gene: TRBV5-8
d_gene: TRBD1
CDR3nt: TGTGCCAGCAGCTCAGGACAGGGAAGCTATGGCTACACCTTC
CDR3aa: CASSSGQGSYGYTF

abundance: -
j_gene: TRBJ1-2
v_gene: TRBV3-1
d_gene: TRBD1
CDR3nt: TGTGCCAGCAGCCAATCGACAGGGGGCTATGGCTACACCTTC
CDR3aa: CASSQSTGGYGYTF

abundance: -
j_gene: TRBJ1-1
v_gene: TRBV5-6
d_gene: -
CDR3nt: TGTGCCAGCACCTGGGACTGGACGAACACTGAAGCTTTCTTT
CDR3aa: CASTWDWTNTEAFF

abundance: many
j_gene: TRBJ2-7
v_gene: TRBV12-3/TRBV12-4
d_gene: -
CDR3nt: TGTGCCAGCAGCCTCGGGACCAACTACTACGAGCAGTACTTC
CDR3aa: CASSLGTNYYEQYF

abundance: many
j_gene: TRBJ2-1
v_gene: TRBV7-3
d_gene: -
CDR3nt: TGTGCCAGCAGCTTATGGGGCGGGGCCTCCTACAATGAGCAGTTCTTC
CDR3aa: CASSLWGGASYNEQFF

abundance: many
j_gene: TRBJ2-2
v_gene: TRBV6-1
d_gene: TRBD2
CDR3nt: TGTGCCAGCAGTAACCTAGCGGGAACCGGGGAGCTGTTTTTT
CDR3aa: CASSNLAGTGELFF

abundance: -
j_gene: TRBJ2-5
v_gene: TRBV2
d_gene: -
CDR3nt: TGTGCCAGCAACCAACCCGGTGGGCCTACCCAAGAGACCCAGTACTTC
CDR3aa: CASNQPGGPTQETQYF

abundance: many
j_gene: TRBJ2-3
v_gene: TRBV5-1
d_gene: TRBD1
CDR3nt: TGCGCCAGCAGCTTGGCCGGGACAGGGGGGCTGTTATATACGCAGTATTTT
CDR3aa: CASSLAGTGGLLYTQYF

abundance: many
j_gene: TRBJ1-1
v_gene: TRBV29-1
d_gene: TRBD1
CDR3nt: TGCAGCGTTGCCCCTGGACAGGGCATGAACACTGAAGCTTTCTTT
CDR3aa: CSVAPGQGMNTEAFF

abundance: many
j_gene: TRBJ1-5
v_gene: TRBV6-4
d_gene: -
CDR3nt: TGTGCCAGCAGTGAGGCGGGGGGCCAACAGCCCCAGCATTTT
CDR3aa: CASSEAGGQQPQHF

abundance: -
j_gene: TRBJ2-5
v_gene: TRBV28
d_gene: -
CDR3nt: TGTGCCAGCAGTACCCCGGTTGGGGACGCCGAGACCCAGTACTTC
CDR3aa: CASSTPVGDAETQYF

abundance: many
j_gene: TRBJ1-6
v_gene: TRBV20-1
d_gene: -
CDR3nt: TGCAGTGCTATCAGCAGGCGTTCACCCCTCCACTTT
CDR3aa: CSAISRRSPLHF

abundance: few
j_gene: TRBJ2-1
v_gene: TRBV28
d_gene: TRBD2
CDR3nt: TGTGCCAGCAGTTTAATACATCTAGCGGACAATGAGCAGTTCTTC
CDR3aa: CASSLIHLADNEQFF

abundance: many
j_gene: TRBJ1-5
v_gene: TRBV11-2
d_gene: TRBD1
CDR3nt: TGTGCCAGCAGCCCGACGACAGGGAGGCAGCCCCAGCATTTT
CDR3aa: CASSPTTGRQPQHF

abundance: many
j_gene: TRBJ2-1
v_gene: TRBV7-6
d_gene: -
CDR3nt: TGTGCCAGCAGTCATAAGGCGGGGGCCGGCGAGCAGTTCTTC
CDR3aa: CASSHKAGAGEQFF

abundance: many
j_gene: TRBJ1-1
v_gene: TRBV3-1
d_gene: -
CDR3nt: TGTGCCAGCAGCCAAGATTTATCGGCTCAGGGAGACACTGAAGCTTTCTTT
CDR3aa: CASSQDLSAQGDTEAFF

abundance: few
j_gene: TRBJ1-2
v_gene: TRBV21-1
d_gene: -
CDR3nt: TGTGCCAGCAGCAAAGGAGGGACAGGCTATGGCTACACCTTC
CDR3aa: CASSKGGTGYGYTF

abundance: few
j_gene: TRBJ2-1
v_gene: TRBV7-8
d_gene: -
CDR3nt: TGTGCCAGCAGCGTTGGTTACAGCAACTACAATGAGCAGTTCTTC
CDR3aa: CASSVGYSNYNEQFF

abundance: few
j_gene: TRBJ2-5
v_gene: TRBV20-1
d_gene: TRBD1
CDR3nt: TGCAGTCCTACGCCGGGACAGGGCGTAGAGACCCAGTACTTC
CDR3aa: CSPTPGQGVETQYF